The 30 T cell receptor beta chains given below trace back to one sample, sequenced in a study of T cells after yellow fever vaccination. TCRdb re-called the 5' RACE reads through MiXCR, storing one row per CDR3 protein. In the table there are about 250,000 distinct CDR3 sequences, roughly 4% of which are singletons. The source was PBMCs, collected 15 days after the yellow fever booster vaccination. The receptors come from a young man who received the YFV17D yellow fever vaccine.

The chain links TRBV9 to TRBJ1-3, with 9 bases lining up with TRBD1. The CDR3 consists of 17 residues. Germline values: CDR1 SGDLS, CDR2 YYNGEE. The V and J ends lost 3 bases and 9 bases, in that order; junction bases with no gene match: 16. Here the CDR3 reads CASSGDLIGTGHGTIYF. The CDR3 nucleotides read TGTGCCAGCAGCGGGGACCTGATCGGGACAGGGCACGGCACCATATATTTT.

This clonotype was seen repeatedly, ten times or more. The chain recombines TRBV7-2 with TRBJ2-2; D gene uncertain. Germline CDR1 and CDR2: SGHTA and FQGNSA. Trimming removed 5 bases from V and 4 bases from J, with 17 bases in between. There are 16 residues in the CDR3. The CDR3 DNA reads TGTGCCAGCAGCCCGTACGTCCGGAGAGTCACCGGGGAGCTGTTTTTT. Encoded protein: CASSPYVRRVTGELFF.

CDR3 in amino acids: CASSGAIGRDRGPPNTEAFF. CDR3 bases: TGTGCCAGCAGCGGGGCAATCGGACGGGACAGGGGTCCTCCGAACACTGAAGCTTTCTTT. The J gene is TRBJ1-1, the V gene TRBV7-3; 10 bases agree with TRBD1. This CDR3 region has 20 residues. The germline V gene has CDR1 SGHTA and CDR2 FQGTGA. V trimming: 5 bases; J trimming: 1 base; junction bases outside the gene matches: 19.

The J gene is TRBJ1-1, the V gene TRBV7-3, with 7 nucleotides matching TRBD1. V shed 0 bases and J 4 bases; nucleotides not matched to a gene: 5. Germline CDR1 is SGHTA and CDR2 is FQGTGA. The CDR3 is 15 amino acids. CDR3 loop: CASSLTPGGSTEAFF. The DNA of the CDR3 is TGTGCCAGCAGCTTAACCCCAGGGGGTAGCACTGAAGCTTTCTTT. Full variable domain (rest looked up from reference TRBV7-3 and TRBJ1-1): GAGVSQTPSNKVTEKGKYVELRCDPISGHTALYWYRQSLGQGPEFLIYFQGTGAADDSGLPNDRFFAVRPEGSVSTLKIQRTERGDSAVYLCASSLTPGGSTEAFFGQGTRLTVV.

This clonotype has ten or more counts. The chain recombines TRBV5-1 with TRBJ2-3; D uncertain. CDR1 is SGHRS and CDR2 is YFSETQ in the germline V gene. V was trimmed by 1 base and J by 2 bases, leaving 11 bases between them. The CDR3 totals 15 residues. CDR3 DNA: TGCGCCAGCAGCTTGCTTAATCCTCACACAGATACGCAGTATTTT. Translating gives CASSLLNPHTDTQYF. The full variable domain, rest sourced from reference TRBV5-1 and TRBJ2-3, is KAGVTQTPRYLIKTRGQQVTLSCSPISGHRSVSWYQQTPGQGLQFLFEYFSETQRNKGNFPGRFSGRQFSNSRSEMNVSTLELGDSALYLCASSLLNPHTDTQYFGPGTRLTVL.

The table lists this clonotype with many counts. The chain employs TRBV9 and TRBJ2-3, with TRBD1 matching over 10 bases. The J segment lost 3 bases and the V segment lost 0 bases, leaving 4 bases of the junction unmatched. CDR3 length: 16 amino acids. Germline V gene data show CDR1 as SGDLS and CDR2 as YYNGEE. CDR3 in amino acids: CASSVGSGQGTDTQYF. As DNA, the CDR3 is TGTGCCAGCAGCGTAGGTTCGGGACAGGGGACAGATACGCAGTATTTT.

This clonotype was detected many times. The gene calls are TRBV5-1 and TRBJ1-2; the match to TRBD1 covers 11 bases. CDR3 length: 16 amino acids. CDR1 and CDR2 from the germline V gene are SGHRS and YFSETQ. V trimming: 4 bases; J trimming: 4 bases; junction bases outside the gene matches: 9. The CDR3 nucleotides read TGCGCCAGCAGCCCTTTAGGACAGGGGGCTAGCTATGGCTACACCTTC. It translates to CASSPLGQGASYGYTF.

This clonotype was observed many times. CDR3 nucleotide sequence: TGTGCCAGCAAGCAGGGTAACACAGATACGCAGTATTTT. This translates into CASKQGNTDTQYF. The chain joins TRBV7-8 to TRBJ2-3, with a tentative D call TRBD1 (5 bases). This CDR3 is 13 amino acids long. Germline CDR1 is SGHVS and CDR2 is FQNEAQ. V was cut by 7 bases and J by 2 bases, with 10 bases left in between.

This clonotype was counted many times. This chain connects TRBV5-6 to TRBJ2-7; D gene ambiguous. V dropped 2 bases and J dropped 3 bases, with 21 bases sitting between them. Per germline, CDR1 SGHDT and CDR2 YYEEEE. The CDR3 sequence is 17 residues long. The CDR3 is CASSFFTLTPMGYEQYV. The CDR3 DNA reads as TGTGCCAGCAGCTTTTTTACGTTGACACCGATGGGCTACGAGCAGTACGTC.

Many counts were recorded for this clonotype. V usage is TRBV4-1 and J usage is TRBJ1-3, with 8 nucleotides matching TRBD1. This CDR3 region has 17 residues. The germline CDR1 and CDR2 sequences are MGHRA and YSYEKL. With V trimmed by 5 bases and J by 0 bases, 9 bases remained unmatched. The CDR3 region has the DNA TGCGCCAGCAGCTTCAGGACAGGGATTTCCTCTGGAAACACCATATATTTT. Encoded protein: CASSFRTGISSGNTIYF.

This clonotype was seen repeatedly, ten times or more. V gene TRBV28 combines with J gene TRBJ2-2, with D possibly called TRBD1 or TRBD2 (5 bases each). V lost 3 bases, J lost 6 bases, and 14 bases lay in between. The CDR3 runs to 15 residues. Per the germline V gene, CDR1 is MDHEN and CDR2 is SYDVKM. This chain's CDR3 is CASSFRGPTAGELFF. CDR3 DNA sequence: TGTGCCAGCAGTTTCCGGGGCCCGACGGCCGGGGAGCTGTTTTTT. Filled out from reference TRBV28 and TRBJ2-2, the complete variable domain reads DVKVTQSSRYLVKRTGEKVFLECVQDMDHENMFWYRQDPGLGLRLIYFSYDVKMKEKGDIPEGYSVSREKKERFSLILESASTNQTSMYLCASSFRGPTAGELFFGEGSRLTVL.

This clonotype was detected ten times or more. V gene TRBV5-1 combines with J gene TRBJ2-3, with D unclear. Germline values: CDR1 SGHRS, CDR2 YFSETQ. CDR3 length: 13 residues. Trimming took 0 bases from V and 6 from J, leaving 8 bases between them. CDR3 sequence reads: CASSLAVWDTQYF. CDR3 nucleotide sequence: TGCGCCAGCAGCTTGGCTGTTTGGGATACGCAGTATTTT.

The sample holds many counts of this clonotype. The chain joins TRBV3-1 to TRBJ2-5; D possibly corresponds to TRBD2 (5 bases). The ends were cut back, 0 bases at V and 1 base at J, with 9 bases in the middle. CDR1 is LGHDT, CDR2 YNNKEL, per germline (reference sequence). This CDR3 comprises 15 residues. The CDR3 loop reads CASSQDGRPQETQYF. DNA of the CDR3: TGTGCCAGCAGCCAAGATGGGAGACCCCAAGAGACCCAGTACTTC.

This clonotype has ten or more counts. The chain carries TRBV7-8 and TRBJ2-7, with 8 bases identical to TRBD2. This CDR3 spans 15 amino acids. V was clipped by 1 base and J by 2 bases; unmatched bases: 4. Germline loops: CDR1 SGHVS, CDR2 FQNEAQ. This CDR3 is CASSLGAGVAYEQYF. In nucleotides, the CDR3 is TGTGCCAGCAGCTTAGGAGCGGGGGTAGCCTACGAGCAGTACTTC. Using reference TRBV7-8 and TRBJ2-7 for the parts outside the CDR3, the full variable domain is GAGVSQSPRYKVAKRGQDVALRCDPISGHVSLFWYQQALGQGPEFLTYFQNEAQLDKSGLPSDRFFAERPEGSVSTLKIQRTQQEDSAVYLCASSLGAGVAYEQYFGPGTRLTVT.

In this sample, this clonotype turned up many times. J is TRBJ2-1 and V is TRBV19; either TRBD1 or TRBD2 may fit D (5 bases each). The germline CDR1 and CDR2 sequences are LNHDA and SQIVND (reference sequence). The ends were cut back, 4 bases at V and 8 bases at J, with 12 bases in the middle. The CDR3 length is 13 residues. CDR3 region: CASSTPRGDEQFF. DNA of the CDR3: TGTGCCAGTAGTACCCCCCGGGGCGATGAGCAGTTCTTC.

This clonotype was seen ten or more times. The CDR3 DNA is TGTGCCAGCAGCCCCTATGGGGGAGGCGAGCAGTACGTC. Its translation: CASSPYGGGEQYV. This chain joins TRBV7-2 and TRBJ2-7; perhaps TRBD2 as D (6 bases). V lost 5 bases to trimming and J lost 6 bases, with 14 bases between them. Germline V gene lookup returns CDR1 SGHTA and CDR2 FQGNSA. This CDR3 is built from 13 residues.

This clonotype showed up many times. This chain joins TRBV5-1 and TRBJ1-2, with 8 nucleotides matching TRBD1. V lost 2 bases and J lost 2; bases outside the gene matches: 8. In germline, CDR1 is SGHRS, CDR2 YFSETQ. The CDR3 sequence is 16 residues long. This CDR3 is CASSLTGGLGNYGYTF. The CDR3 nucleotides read TGCGCCAGCAGCTTAACAGGGGGGTTAGGAAACTATGGCTACACCTTC.

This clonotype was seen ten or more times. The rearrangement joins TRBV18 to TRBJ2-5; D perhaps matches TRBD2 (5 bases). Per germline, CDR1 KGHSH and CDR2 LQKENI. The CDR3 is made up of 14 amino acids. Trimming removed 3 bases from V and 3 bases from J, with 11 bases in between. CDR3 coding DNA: TGTGCCAGCTCACCTGATTCGGGAAAAGAGACCCAGTACTTC. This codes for CASSPDSGKETQYF.

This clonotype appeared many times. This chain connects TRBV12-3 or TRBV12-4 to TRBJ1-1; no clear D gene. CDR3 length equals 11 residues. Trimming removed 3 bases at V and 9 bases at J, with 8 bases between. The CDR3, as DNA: TGTGCCAGCAGTTTGGGATTACAAGCTTTCTTT. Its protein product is CASSLGLQAFF.

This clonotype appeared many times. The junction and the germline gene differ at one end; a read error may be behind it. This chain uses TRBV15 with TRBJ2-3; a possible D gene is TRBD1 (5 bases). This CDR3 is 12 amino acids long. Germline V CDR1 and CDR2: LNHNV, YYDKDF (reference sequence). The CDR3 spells CATSRATDPQYF. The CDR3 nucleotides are TGTGCCACCAGCAGAGCGACAGATCCGCAGTATTTT.

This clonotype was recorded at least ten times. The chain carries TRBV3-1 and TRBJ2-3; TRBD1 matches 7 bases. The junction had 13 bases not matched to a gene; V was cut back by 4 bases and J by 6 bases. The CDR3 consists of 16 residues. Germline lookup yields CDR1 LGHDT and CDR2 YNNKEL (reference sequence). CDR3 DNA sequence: TGTGCCAGCAGCCTGTGGATAGGGGGCCAGTCGGATACGCAGTATTTT. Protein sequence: CASSLWIGGQSDTQYF.

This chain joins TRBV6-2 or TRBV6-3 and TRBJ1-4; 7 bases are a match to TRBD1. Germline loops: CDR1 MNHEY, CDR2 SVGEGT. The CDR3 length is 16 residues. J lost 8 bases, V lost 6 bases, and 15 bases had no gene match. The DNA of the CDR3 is TGTGCCAGCAGCCATCTCTTCAGGGGGATGCTCGAAAAACTGTTTTTT. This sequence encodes CASSHLFRGMLEKLFF.

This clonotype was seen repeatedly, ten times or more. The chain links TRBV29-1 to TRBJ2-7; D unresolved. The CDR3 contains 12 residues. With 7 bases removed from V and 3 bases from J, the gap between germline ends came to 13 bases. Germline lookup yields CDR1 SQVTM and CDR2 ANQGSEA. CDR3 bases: TGCAGCGCATTGGCAAAGGGCTACGAGCAGTACTTC. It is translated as CSALAKGYEQYF.

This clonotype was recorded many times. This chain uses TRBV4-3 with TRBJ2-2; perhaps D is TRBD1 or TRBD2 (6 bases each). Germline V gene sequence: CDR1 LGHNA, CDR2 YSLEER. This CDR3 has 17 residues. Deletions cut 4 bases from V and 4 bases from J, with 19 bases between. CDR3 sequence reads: CASSRKGDSEGTGELFF. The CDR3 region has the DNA TGCGCCAGCAGCCGCAAGGGGGACTCAGAGGGCACCGGGGAGCTGTTTTTT.

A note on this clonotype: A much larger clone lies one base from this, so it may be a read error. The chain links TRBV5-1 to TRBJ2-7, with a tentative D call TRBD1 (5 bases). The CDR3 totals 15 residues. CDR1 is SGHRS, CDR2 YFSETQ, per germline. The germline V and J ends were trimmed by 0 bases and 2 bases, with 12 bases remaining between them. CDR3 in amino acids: CASSLGPGMTYEQYF. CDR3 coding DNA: TGCGCCAGCAGCTTGGGTCCAGGGATGACCTACGAGCAGTACTTC.

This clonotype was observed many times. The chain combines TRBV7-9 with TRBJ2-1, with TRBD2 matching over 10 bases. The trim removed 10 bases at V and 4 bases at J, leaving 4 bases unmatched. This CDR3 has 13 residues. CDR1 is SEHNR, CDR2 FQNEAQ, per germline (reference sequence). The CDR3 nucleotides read TGTGCCATCACTAGCGGGGTGTACAATGAGCAGTTCTTC. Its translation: CAITSGVYNEQFF.

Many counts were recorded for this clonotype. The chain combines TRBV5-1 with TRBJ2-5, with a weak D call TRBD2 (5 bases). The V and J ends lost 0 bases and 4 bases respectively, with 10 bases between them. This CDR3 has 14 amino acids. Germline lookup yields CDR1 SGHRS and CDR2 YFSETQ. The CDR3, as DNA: TGCGCCAGCAGCTTGGCCGGGAAAGGAGAGACCCAGTACTTC. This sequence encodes CASSLAGKGETQYF.

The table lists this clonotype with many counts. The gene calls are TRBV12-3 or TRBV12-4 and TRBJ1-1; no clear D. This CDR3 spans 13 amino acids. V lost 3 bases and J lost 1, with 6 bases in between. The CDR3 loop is CASSFNRNTEAFF. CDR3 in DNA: TGTGCCAGCAGTTTTAACCGGAACACTGAAGCTTTCTTT.

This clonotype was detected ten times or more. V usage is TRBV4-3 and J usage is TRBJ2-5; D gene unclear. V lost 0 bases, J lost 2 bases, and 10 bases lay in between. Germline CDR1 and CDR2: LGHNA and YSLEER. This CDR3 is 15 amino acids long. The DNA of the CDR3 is TGCGCCAGCAGCCAAGATTTAACAGCTCAAGAGACCCAGTACTTC. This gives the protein CASSQDLTAQETQYF.

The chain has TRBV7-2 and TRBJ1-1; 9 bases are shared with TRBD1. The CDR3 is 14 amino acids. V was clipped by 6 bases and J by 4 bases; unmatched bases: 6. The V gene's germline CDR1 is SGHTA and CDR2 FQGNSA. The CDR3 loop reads CASSPQGASTEAFF. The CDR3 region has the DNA TGTGCCAGCAGTCCACAGGGGGCGAGCACTGAAGCTTTCTTT.